One sample yielded the 2 T cell receptor beta chains listed below, sequenced in a study of shared clonotypes between healthy human individuals. Only in-frame clones appear in the TCRdb table, and some are missing; sequencing was by immunoSEQ multiplex PCR. The sample gives 2,500,000 or so clones, 85% to 95% of which show up once; around 0.35% is in the top ten. The sequenced sample consisted of naive CD4+ T cells from PBMCs. Subset: CD45RA+ positively selected. These receptors originate from a man in his late teens or twenties in good health. Some clones in this sample may be carry-over from other donors' samples.

The V and J genes are TRBV12-1 and TRBJ2-7; the table calls TRBD1, which could not be checked here. TRBV12-1 is reported as a pseudogene. This CDR3 is 13 amino acids long. This CDR3 is CASSPDRFWPRNF. Here the CDR3 DNA reads TGTGCCAGCAGCCCGGACAGGTTTTGGCCTCGTAACTTC.

V is TRBV5-5 and J is TRBJ2-1; no reliable D call. The CDR3 is 15 residues long. The germline gives CDR1 SGHKS, CDR2 YYEKEE (reference sequence). V dropped 0 bases and J dropped 2 bases, with 9 bases sitting between them. CDR3 in DNA: TGTGCCAGCAGCTTGGCAGCTCCTACCTACAATGAGCAGTTCTTC. Protein: CASSLAAPTYNEQFF. The full variable domain, with the rest looked up from reference TRBV5-5 and TRBJ2-1, is DAGVTQSPTHLIKTRGQQVTLRCSPISGHKSVSWYQQVLGQGPQFIFQYYEKEERGRGNFPDRFSARQFPNYSSELNVNALLLGDSALYLCASSLAAPTYNEQFFGPGTRLTVL.